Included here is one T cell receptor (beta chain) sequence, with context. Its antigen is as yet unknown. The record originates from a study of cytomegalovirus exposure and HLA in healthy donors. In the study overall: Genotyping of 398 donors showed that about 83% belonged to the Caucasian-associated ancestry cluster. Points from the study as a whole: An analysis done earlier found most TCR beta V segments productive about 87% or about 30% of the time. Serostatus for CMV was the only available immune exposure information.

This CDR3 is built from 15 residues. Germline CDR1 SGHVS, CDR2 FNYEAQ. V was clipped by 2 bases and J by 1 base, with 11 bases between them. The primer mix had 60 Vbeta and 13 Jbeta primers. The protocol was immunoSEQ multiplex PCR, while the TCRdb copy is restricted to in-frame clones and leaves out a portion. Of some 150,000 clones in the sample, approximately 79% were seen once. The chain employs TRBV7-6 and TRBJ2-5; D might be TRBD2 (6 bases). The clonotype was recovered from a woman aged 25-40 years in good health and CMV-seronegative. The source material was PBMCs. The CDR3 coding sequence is TGTGCCAGCAGCTTACAGGTGGGGGGCCAAGAGACCCAGTACTTC. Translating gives CASSLQVGGQETQYF.